A selection of T cell receptor beta chains follows, all from one sample in a study of blood T cell repertoires in COVID-19. Clones were sequenced by immunoSEQ multiplex PCR, and TCRdb holds only the in-frame ones, with some missing. In the table there are approximately 300,000 clones, 85% to 95% of which are singletons. The sequenced sample was PBMCs or T cells enriched from blood (not recorded which). These receptors originate from a woman aged 30 to 39 who had been exposed to COVID-19. Each CDR3 is given with its conserved first and last residue. D genes are given only for firm matches. Size tells how often a clone was seen (once, few, many) or the class of an expanded clone, and some rows leave it out.

TRBV4-2,-,TRBJ1-3,-,CASSQEVAGLARLGNTIYF,TGTGCCAGCAGCCAAGAGGTTGCAGGGCTCGCCCGGCTTGGAAACACCATATATTTT
TRBV4-3,once,TRBJ2-1,-,CASSQDGSQLSTYNEQFF,TGCGCCAGCAGCCAAGATGGGTCCCAACTAAGCACCTACAATGAGCAGTTCTTC
TRBV2,-,TRBJ1-2,TRBD1,CASSAQDRGLGGYTF,TGTGCCAGCAGTGCCCAAGACAGGGGGCTCGGAGGCTACACCTTC
TRBV5-1,-,TRBJ2-7,-,CASSLGAPVFDEQYF,TGCGCCAGCAGCTTGGGGGCCCCGGTTTTCGACGAGCAGTACTTC
TRBV7-2,-,TRBJ2-1,-,CASSLNFAGYNEQFF,TGTGCCAGCAGCTTAAACTTTGCAGGCTACAATGAGCAGTTCTTC
TRBV5-1,-,TRBJ2-1,-,CASSLTGSWGPSSYNEQFF,TGCGCCAGCAGCTTGACGGGGTCATGGGGTCCGAGCTCCTACAATGAGCAGTTCTTC
TRBV19,once,TRBJ1-5,TRBD1,CASSITGGGQPQHF,TGTGCCAGTAGTATAACAGGGGGAGGGCAGCCCCAGCATTTT
TRBV18,-,TRBJ1-5,TRBD1,CASSPRAGGQPQHF,TGTGCCAGCTCACCCAGGGCAGGGGGGCAGCCCCAGCATTTT
TRBV7-9,-,TRBJ2-3,-,CASSLEASTDTQYF,TGTGCCAGCAGCTTAGAAGCCAGCACAGATACGCAGTATTTT
TRBV20-1,-,TRBJ1-5,TRBD1,CSASATGDQPQHF,TGCAGTGCTAGTGCGACAGGGGATCAGCCCCAGCATTTT
TRBV27,-,TRBJ1-1,-,CASSYRRSNTEAFF,TGTGCCAGCAGTTACAGGAGATCGAACACTGAAGCTTTCTTT
TRBV6-5,-,TRBJ1-3,-,CASSYLTSSGNTIYF,TGTGCCAGCAGTTACTTAACCAGCTCTGGAAACACCATATATTTT
TRBV10-3,-,TRBJ1-6,TRBD1,CAITATGTGNSPLHF,TGTGCCATCACCGCCACCGGGACAGGGAATTCACCCCTCCACTTT
TRBV11-3,-,TRBJ2-1,-,CASSLDYLHEQFF,TGTGCCAGCAGCTTAGATTATCTTCATGAGCAGTTCTTC
TRBV10-1,-,TRBJ1-5,-,CASVEQVYGQLNQPQHF,TGCGCCAGTGTGGAACAAGTCTATGGACAGCTCAATCAGCCCCAGCATTTT
TRBV4-1,-,TRBJ1-1,-,CASSQDAGENTEAFF,TGCGCCAGCAGCCAAGATGCGGGGGAAAACACTGAAGCTTTCTTT
TRBV11-2,-,TRBJ1-1,-,CASSRAYGSTEAFF,TGTGCCAGCAGCCGGGCCTACGGGAGCACTGAAGCTTTCTTT
TRBV5-8,-,TRBJ1-1,-,CASSFGTLNTEAFF,TGTGCCAGCAGTTTCGGGACACTGAACACTGAAGCTTTCTTT
TRBV4-1,-,TRBJ2-7,-,CASSQDPAGSSYEQYF,TGCGCCAGCAGCCAAGATCCCGCAGGAAGCTCCTACGAGCAGTACTTC
TRBV4-1,-,TRBJ2-1,TRBD2,CASSRGLAGGVSGNEQFF,TGCGCCAGCAGCCGCGGACTAGCGGGGGGCGTGTCTGGGAATGAGCAGTTCTTC
TRBV20-1,-,TRBJ1-1,-,CSASLQGNTEAFF,TGCAGTGCTAGTCTACAGGGGAACACTGAAGCTTTCTTT
TRBV5-6,-,TRBJ1-5,-,CASSVGHDQPQHF,TGTGCCAGCAGCGTGGGACACGATCAGCCCCAGCATTTT
TRBV6-5,-,TRBJ1-6,TRBD1,CASGTGYNSPLHF,TGTGCCAGTGGGACAGGGTATAATTCACCCCTCCACTTT
TRBV24-1,-,TRBJ2-2,TRBD2,CATSGYLGGSRTSDTGELFF,TGTGCCACCAGTGGCTACCTTGGGGGCTCGCGGACTAGCGACACCGGGGAGCTGTTTTTT
TRBV5-1,-,TRBJ2-3,-,CASSLWEGTDTQYF,TGCGCCAGCAGCTTGTGGGAGGGCACAGATACGCAGTATTTT
TRBV4-1,-,TRBJ1-1,-,CASSQKRGGTEAFF,TGCGCCAGCAGCCAGAAAAGGGGTGGCACTGAAGCTTTCTTT
TRBV10-3,once,TRBJ1-5,-,CAISVGGEGQPQHF,TGTGCCATCTCAGTAGGGGGAGAGGGTCAGCCCCAGCATTTT
TRBV6-2/TRBV6-3,-,TRBJ2-1,-,CASSYSFTNNYNEQFF,TGTGCCAGCAGTTACTCCTTCACCAACAACTACAATGAGCAGTTCTTC
TRBV2,-,TRBJ2-5,-,CASSLDRDQETQYF,TGTGCCAGCAGTCTGGACAGAGATCAAGAGACCCAGTACTTC
TRBV5-6,-,TRBJ1-3,-,CASSLGDSGNTIYF,TGTGCCAGCAGCTTAGGGGACTCTGGAAACACCATATATTTT
TRBV6-6,once,TRBJ2-7,TRBD1,CASRPIRDRVNEQYF,TGTGCCAGCAGACCAATCCGGGACAGGGTTAACGAGCAGTACTTC
TRBV3-1/TRBV3-2,-,TRBJ1-2,TRBD1,CASSIGTGGGGYTF,TGTGCCAGCAGCATTGGGACAGGGGGAGGTGGCTACACCTTC
TRBV7-6,many,TRBJ1-1,TRBD1,CASSLGRRGRWDTEAFF,TGTGCCAGCAGCTTAGGGCGCAGGGGGCGCTGGGACACTGAAGCTTTCTTT
TRBV7-2,-,TRBJ2-1,-,CASSPRSEQFF,TGTGCCAGCAGCCCTAGATCTGAGCAGTTCTTC
TRBV28,-,TRBJ2-7,TRBD1,CASLGPGQASYEQYF,TGTGCCAGCTTAGGCCCAGGACAGGCGTCCTACGAGCAGTACTTC
TRBV5-6,few,TRBJ1-5,-,CASSARYRQGKPQHF,TGTGCCAGCAGCGCACGTTACCGACAAGGAAAGCCCCAGCATTTT
TRBV24-1,-,TRBJ2-2,-,CATSRQGNTGELFF,TGTGCCACCAGTAGGCAGGGAAACACCGGGGAGCTGTTTTTT
TRBV7-6,-,TRBJ1-3,TRBD1,CASSSGGFSGNTIYF,TGTGCCAGCAGTTCAGGGGGGTTCTCTGGAAACACCATATATTTT
TRBV27,-,TRBJ1-1,-,CASSPTGLYTEAFF,TGTGCCAGCAGTCCGACGGGACTTTACACTGAAGCTTTCTTT
TRBV5-1,-,TRBJ2-7,TRBD1,CASSFGTGAYEQYF,TGCGCCAGCAGCTTCGGGACAGGCGCCTACGAGCAGTACTTC
TRBV3-1/TRBV3-2,few,TRBJ1-5,TRBD1,CASSPGTENQPQHF,TGTGCCAGCAGCCCCGGGACAGAAAATCAGCCCCAGCATTTT
TRBV28,-,TRBJ1-5,-,CASSLTEQPQHF,TGTGCCAGCAGCCTTACAGAACAGCCCCAGCATTTT
TRBV11-2,-,TRBJ1-2,-,CASSLGRGSYGYTF,TGTGCCAGCAGCTTAGGCCGGGGGAGCTATGGCTACACCTTC
TRBV4-3,-,TRBJ2-5,-,CASSQDRGLMGTQYF,TGCGCCAGCAGCCAAGATCGAGGATTAATGGGGACCCAGTACTTC
TRBV5-1,-,TRBJ2-3,-,CASSRGRGLSTDTQYF,TGCGCCAGCAGCCGGGGGCGGGGGCTTAGCACAGATACGCAGTATTTT
TRBV4-1,few,TRBJ1-1,-,CASSRIPRENTEAFF,TGCGCCAGCAGCCGTATTCCCAGGGAGAACACTGAAGCTTTCTTT
TRBV6-5,-,TRBJ2-3,TRBD2,CASSYHLAGETDTQYF,TGTGCCAGCAGTTACCATTTGGCGGGGGAGACAGATACGCAGTATTTT
TRBV7-9,-,TRBJ1-2,-,CASSQHREGYGYTF,TGTGCCAGCAGCCAACACAGGGAGGGCTATGGCTACACCTTC